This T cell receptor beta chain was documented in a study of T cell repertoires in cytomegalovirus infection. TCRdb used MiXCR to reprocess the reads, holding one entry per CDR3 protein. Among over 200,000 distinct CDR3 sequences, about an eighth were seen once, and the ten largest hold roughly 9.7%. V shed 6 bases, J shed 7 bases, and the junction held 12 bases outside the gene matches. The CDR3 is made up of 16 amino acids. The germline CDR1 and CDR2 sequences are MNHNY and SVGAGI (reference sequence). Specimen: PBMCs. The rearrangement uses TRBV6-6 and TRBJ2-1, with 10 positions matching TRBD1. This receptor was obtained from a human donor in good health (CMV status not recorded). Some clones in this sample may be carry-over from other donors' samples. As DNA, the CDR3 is TGTGCCAGCAGACCTGGGACAGGGGACGGGGGAAATGAGCAGTTCTTC. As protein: CASRPGTGDGGNEQFF.